Presented here are 5 T cell receptor beta chains from one specimen sequenced in a study of breast tumors, draining lymph nodes, adjacent tissues listed by TCRdb under 2016. The lymph node samples were taken from the axillary draining lymph nodes of breast cancer patients. The library was made by multiplex PCR. The run used an Illumina HiSeq 2000. TCRdb ran its own pipeline on the public reads, namely fastp trimming at Q25 and MiXCR clone calling, and kept in-frame beta chains. Each record represents a unique CDR3 protein, reported with the most common genes and DNA among its rows. The sample table lists 100,000 to 150,000 distinct CDR3 sequences, more than 20% of them with a count of one. The ten top clones hold roughly 2.7% of the sample. Material for sequencing was axillary lymph node tissue. The receptors stem from a female donor with breast cancer. Some clones in this sample may be carry-over from other donors' samples.

This clonotype was observed at least ten times. The CDR3: CASTTAGANVLTF. The CDR3 bases are TGTGCCAGCACCACAGCTGGGGCCAACGTCCTGACTTTC. This chain connects TRBV12-3 or TRBV12-4 to TRBJ2-6; D gene unclear. CDR3 size: 13 residues. Deletions cut 7 bases from V and 2 bases from J, with 6 bases between.

For the CDR3, the DNA is TGCAGCGTTGACGGTGTAGCGGGAGACAATGAGCAGTTCTTC. Translating gives CSVDGVAGDNEQFF. The V and J genes are TRBV29-1 and TRBJ2-1; 9 bases fit TRBD2. V lost 3 bases to trimming and J lost 5 bases; unmatched junction nucleotides: 5. CDR3 length: 14 amino acids. Looked up from germline, CDR1 is SQVTM and CDR2 is ANQGSEA.

As to this clonotype: A much larger clone differs from this one at a single base, so this may be a read error. CDR3 DNA sequence: TGTGCCAGCAGCCGGGACAGAAGTGAAAAACTGTTTTTT. Its protein product is CASSRDRSEKLFF. The chain is built from TRBV4-2 and TRBJ1-4, with 7 bases identical to TRBD1. Germline lookup yields CDR1 LGHNA and CDR2 YNFKEQ. With 4 bases clipped from V and 7 bases from J, the junction kept 3 bases outside the gene matches. The CDR3 runs to 13 residues.

This clonotype was counted many times. The chain carries TRBV5-6 and TRBJ2-7; tentative D call: TRBD2 (6 bases). Trimming pared 1 base from V and 3 bases from J, leaving 23 bases between. Germline CDR1 and CDR2: SGHDT and YYEEEE. This CDR3 is 18 amino acids long. CDR3 DNA sequence: TGTGCCAGCAGCTTGATGCTTGGGTCTGCGGGGCTCTTCTACGAGCAGTACTTC. It encodes CASSLMLGSAGLFYEQYF.

Details on this clonotype: This may arise from a read error, as a much more abundant clone is one base away. The chain is built from TRBV12-3 or TRBV12-4 and TRBJ1-4; D uncertain. This CDR3 contains 14 residues. The CDR3 nucleotides read TGTACCAGCAGTAGACAACCGGTTGGTGAAAAACTGTTTTTT. This encodes CTSSRQPVGEKLFF.